This TCR beta chain was obtained from a study of glioma-infiltrating T cells after dendritic cell vaccination. Study context: Patients received autologous tumor lysate-pulsed dendritic cell vaccination between about 2003 and 2013.

Only in-frame clones appear in the TCRdb table, and some are missing; sequencing was by immunoSEQ multiplex PCR. The table records almost 90,000 clones, around 83% of them present only once. Documented time point: after dendritic cell vaccination, including at tumor progression/relapse. PBMC were collected before vaccination, two weeks after the third vaccination, and at progression. CDR1 MGHDK and CDR2 SYGVNS come from the germline V gene. V gave up 4 bases and J gave up 7 bases, with 19 bases separating them. This CDR3 comprises 15 residues. Source: blood, taken after dendritic cell vaccination. This rearrangement joins TRBV25-1 to TRBJ1-1, with D unresolved. The receptor's source is a human donor with glioblastoma. The CDR3: CASSADGPTAGEAFF. CDR3 nucleotides: TGTGCCAGCAGTGCCGACGGGCCGACGGCGGGTGAAGCTTTCTTT.